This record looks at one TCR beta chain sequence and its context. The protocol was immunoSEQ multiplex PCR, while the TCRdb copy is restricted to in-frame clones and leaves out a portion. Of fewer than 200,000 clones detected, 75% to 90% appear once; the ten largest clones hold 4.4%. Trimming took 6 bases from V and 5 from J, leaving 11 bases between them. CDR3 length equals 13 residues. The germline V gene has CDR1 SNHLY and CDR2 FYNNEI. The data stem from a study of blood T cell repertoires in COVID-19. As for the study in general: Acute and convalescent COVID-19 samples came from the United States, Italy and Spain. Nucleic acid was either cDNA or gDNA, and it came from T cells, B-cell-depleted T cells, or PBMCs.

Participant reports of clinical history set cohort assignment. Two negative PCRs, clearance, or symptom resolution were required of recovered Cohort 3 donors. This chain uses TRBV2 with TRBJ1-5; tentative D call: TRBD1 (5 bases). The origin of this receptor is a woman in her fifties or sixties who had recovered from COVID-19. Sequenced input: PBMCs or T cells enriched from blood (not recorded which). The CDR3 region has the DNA TGTGCCAGCAGATACGACAGATATCAGCCCCAGCATTTT. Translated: CASRYDRYQPQHF. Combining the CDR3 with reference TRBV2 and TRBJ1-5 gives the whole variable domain EPEVTQTPSHQVTQMGQEVILRCVPISNHLYFYWYRQILGQKVEFLVSFYNNEISEKSEIFDDQFSVERPDGSNFTLKIRSTKLEDSAMYFCASRYDRYQPQHFGDGTRLSIL.